The sequence of this T cell receptor (beta chain) was determined in a study of OX40 agonist ivuxolimab in advanced cancers. Turning to the study itself: Recorded diagnoses for dose-escalation patients were hepatocellular carcinoma, melanoma, renal cell or head and neck cancer. General study results and limits: There were, on average, more expanded clones in CD8+ T cells than in CD4+.

Note on this clone: Its antigen is still unknown.

TCRdb keeps only in-frame clones here, not all; method: immunoSEQ multiplex PCR. The table has about 82,000 clones, around 78% seen once; the top ten hold 0.75% to 1%. The specimen comprised CD4+ or CD8+ T cells sorted from blood, sampled in a trial of the OX40 agonist ivuxolimab. The clonotype was recovered from an adult with an advanced solid tumor such as melanoma, head and neck, liver or kidney cancer.

The CDR3 protein is CASSLIPPGDGRMSGQFF. The CDR3, as DNA: TGTGCCAGCAGTTTAATTCCCCCCGGTGACGGGAGGATGAGCGGGCAGTTCTTC. V is TRBV27 and J is TRBJ2-1, with 7 positions matching TRBD2. With 2 bases clipped from V and 12 bases from J, the junction kept 22 bases outside the gene matches. The CDR3 totals 18 residues. Germline-derived CDR1 and CDR2 are MNHEY and SMNVEV (reference sequence).